Following are 7 T cell receptor beta chains from one sample sequenced in a study of CD8 T cells in Susac syndrome. RNA in amounts of roughly 0.45 to 1 ug was reverse transcribed with random hexamers. TCRdb re-derived calls from the immunoSEQ multiplex PCR reads in MiXCR, one entry per CDR3 protein. The sample includes about 190,000 distinct CDR3 sequences, approximately 95% of them seen just once. The sequenced sample consisted of CD8+ T cells from PBMCs. The receptor source for this set is a human donor with Susac syndrome.

The J gene is TRBJ2-5, the V gene TRBV20-1; possible D gene TRBD2, 6 bases. CDR1 DFQATT and CDR2 SNEGSKA come from the germline V gene (reference sequence). Between the trimmed V and J ends, which lost 6 bases and 1 base, there was a span of 12 bases. This CDR3 is built from 13 residues. The DNA of the CDR3 is TGCAGTGCCAACCGGGAGATCCAAGAGACCCAGTACTTC. This encodes CSANREIQETQYF.

The rearrangement links TRBV25-1 to TRBJ2-1, with TRBD2 as a possible D gene (5 bases). This CDR3 has 12 residues. V was shortened by 7 bases and J by 8 bases, with 12 bases between the two germline ends. Looked up from germline, CDR1 is MGHDK and CDR2 is SYGVNS. Here the CDR3 reads CASTFAGDEQFF. CDR3 bases: TGTGCCAGCACATTCGCGGGCGATGAGCAGTTCTTC. Full variable domain (remainder filled in from reference TRBV25-1 and TRBJ2-1): EADIYQTPRYLVIGTGKKITLECSQTMGHDKMYWYQQDPGMELHLIHYSYGVNSTEKGDLSSESTVSRIRTEHFPLTLESARPSHTSQYLCASTFAGDEQFFGPGTRLTVL.

The rearrangement links TRBV19 to TRBJ2-2; 8 bases map to TRBD1. V lost 3 bases and J lost 1; bases outside the gene matches: 1. There are 15 residues in the CDR3. Germline V lookup: CDR1 LNHDA, CDR2 SQIVND (reference sequence). Here the CDR3 DNA reads TGTGCCAGTAGTATCGGGACAGGGAACACCGGGGAGCTGTTTTTT. Its translation: CASSIGTGNTGELFF. Using reference TRBV19 and TRBJ2-2 for the parts outside the CDR3, the full variable domain is DGGITQSPKYLFRKEGQNVTLSCEQNLNHDAMYWYRQDPGQGLRLIYYSQIVNDFQKGDIAEGYSVSREKKESFPLTVTSAQKNPTAFYLCASSIGTGNTGELFFGEGSRLTVL.

This chain connects TRBV12-3 or TRBV12-4 to TRBJ1-2, with TRBD1 matching 7 bases. This CDR3 comprises 16 residues. V lost 4 bases, J lost 7 bases, and 15 bases stayed unmatched. Here the CDR3 reads CASSSPTRRGGGGYTF. The CDR3 DNA follows: TGTGCCAGCAGTTCTCCAACCCGCAGGGGGGGAGGTGGCTACACCTTC.

V is TRBV5-1 and J is TRBJ2-4, with D perhaps TRBD1 or TRBD2 (5 bases each). Germline V gene sequence: CDR1 SGHRS, CDR2 YFSETQ. This CDR3 has 15 residues. V lost 4 bases and J 8 bases, leaving 19 bases between the germline ends. Here the CDR3 reads CASSLGTGSLDIQYF. The DNA of the CDR3 is TGCGCCAGCAGCCTAGGGACCGGAAGCCTTGACATTCAGTACTTC. Together with reference TRBV5-1 and TRBJ2-4, the CDR3 gives the full variable domain: KAGVTQTPRYLIKTRGQQVTLSCSPISGHRSVSWYQQTPGQGLQFLFEYFSETQRNKGNFPGRFSGRQFSNSRSEMNVSTLELGDSALYLCASSLGTGSLDIQYFGAGTRLSVL.

The J gene is TRBJ2-7, the V gene TRBV30; possible D gene TRBD2, 5 bases. The CDR3 extends over 11 amino acids. The V gene lost 0 bases and the J gene lost 6 bases, with 6 bases spanning the gap. CDR1 and CDR2 from the germline V gene are GTSNPN and SVGIG (reference sequence). CDR3 coding DNA: TGTGCCTGGAGTGTAGAGGGCGAGCAGTACTTC. As protein: CAWSVEGEQYF. Drawing the rest from reference TRBV30 and TRBJ2-7, the complete variable domain is SQTIHQWPATLVQPVGSPLSLECTVEGTSNPNLYWYRQAAGRGLQLLFYSVGIGQISSEVPQNLSASRPQDRQFILSSKKLLLSDSGFYLCAWSVEGEQYFGPGTRLTVT.

This chain uses TRBV5-4 with TRBJ2-7; 8 bases map to TRBD1. The CDR3 runs 17 residues. Germline CDR1 is SGHNT and CDR2 is YYREEE (reference sequence). After removal of 3 bases from V and 1 base from J, the junction contained 12 bases not matched to a gene. The DNA of the CDR3 is TGTGCCAGCAGCTCAACGACAGGGGAGTATCGGTCCTACGAGCAGTACTTC. Protein: CASSSTTGEYRSYEQYF.